The 5 T cell receptor beta chains below come from one sample, sequenced in a study of monozygotic twins with inflammatory bowel disease. TCRdb re-called the 5' RACE reads; one entry per CDR3 protein, DNA not given. Its clone listing holds approximately 380,000 distinct CDR3 sequences. The sequenced sample was blood. These receptor sequences come from a human donor with ulcerative colitis or Crohn's disease, or a healthy co-twin of an affected twin (not recorded which).

The CDR3 sequence: CASTAGAWSTDTQYF. This chain connects TRBV5-5 to TRBJ2-3; TCRdb reports TRBD1, a call that lacks DNA to check it against. CDR1 and CDR2 from the germline V gene are SGHKS and YYEKEE (reference sequence). The CDR3 runs 15 residues.

The rearrangement uses TRBV7-2 and TRBJ1-5. Germline V lookup: CDR1 SGHTA, CDR2 FQGNSA. This CDR3 comprises 15 residues. CDR3 amino acids: CASSRSTASNQPQHF.

This rearrangement joins TRBV7-6 to TRBJ2-3; TCRdb selects TRBD1, and the lack of DNA leaves this call unchecked. Germline V gene sequence: CDR1 SGHVS, CDR2 FNYEAQ. The CDR3 extends over 15 amino acids. CDR3 in amino acids: CASSSGGTRTDTQYF. Full variable domain (outside the CDR3, taken from reference TRBV7-6 and TRBJ2-3): GAGVSQSPRYKVTKRGQDVALRCDPISGHVSLYWYRQALGQGPEFLTYFNYEAQQDKSGLPNDRFSAERPEGSISTLTIQRTEQRDSAMYRCASSSGGTRTDTQYFGPGTRLTVL.

J is TRBJ1-5 and V is TRBV12-3 or TRBV12-4. The CDR3 runs to 17 residues. The CDR3 reads CASSFGPAIGSNQPQHF.

This chain uses TRBV3-1 with TRBJ2-1; TCRdb's D gene call, TRBD2, goes unchecked for lack of DNA. This CDR3 is 17 amino acids long. Germline V gene lookup returns CDR1 LGHDT and CDR2 YNNKEL (reference sequence). The CDR3: CASSQGRLAGERNEQFF.